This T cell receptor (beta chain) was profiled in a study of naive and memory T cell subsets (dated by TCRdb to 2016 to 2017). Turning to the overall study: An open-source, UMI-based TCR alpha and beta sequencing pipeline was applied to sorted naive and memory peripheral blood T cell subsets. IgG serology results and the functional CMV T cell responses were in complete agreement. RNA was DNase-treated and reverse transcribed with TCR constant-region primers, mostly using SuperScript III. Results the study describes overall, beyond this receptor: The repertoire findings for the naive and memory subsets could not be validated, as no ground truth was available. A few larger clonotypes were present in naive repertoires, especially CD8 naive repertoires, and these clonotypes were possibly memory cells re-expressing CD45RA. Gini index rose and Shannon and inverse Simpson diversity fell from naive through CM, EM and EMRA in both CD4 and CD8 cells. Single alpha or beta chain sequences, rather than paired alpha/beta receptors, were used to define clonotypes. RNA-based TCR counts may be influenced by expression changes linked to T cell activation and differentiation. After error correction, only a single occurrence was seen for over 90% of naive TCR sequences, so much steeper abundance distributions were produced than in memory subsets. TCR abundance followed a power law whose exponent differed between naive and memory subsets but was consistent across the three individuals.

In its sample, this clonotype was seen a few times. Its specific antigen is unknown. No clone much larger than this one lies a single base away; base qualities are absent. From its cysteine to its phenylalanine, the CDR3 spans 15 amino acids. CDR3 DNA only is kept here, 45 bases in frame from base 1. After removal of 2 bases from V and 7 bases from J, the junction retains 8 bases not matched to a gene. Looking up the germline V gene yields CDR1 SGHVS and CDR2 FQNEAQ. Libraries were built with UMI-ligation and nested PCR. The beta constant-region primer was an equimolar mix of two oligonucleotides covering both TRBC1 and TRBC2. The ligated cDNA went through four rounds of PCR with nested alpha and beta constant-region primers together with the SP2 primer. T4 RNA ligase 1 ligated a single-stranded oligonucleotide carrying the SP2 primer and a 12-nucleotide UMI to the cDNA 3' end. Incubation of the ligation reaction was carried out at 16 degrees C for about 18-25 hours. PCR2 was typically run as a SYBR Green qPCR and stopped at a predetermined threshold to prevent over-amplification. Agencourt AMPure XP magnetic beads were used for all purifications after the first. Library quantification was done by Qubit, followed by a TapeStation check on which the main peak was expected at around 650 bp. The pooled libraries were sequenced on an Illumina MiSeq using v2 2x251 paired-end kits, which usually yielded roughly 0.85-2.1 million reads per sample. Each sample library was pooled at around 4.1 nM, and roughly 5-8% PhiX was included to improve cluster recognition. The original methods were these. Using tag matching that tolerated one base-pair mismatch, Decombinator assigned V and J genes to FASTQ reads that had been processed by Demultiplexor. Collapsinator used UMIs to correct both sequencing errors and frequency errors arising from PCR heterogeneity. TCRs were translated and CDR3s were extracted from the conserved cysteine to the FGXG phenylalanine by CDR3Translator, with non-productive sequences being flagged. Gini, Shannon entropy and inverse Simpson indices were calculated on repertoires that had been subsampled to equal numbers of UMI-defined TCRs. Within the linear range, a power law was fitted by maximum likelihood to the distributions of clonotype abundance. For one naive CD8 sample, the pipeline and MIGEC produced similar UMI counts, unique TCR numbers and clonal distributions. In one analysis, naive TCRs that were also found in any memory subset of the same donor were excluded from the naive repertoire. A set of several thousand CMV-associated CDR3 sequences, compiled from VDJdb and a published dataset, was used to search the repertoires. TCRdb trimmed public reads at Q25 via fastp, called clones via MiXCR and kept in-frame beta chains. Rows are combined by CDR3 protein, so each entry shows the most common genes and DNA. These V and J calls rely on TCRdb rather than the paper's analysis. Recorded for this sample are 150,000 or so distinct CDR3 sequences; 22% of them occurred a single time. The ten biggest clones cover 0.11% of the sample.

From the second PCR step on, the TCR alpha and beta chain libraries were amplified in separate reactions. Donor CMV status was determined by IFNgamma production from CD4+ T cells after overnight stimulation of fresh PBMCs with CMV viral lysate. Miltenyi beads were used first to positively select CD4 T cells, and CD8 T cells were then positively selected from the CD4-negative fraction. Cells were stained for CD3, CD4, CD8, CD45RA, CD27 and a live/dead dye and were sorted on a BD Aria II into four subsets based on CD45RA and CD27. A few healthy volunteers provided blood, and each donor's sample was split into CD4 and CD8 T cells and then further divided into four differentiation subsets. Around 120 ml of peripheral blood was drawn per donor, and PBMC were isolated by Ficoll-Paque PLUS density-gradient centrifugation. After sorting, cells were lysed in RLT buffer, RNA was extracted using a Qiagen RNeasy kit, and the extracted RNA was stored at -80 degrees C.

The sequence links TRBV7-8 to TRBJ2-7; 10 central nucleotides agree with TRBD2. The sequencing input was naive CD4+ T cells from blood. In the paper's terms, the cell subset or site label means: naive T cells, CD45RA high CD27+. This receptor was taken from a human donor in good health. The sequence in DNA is TGTGCCAGCAGCTTACATCTAGCGGGAGCTGGGGAGCAGTACTTC. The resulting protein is CASSLHLAGAGEQYF.